This T cell receptor (beta chain) was sequenced for a study of T cells in Graves' hyperthyroidism and ophthalmopathy. Study-level information: Prior to any treatment, at the point of initial diagnosis, peripheral blood was collected. Notes on the study in general: Ophthalmopathy prediction by the model preceded onset by a median approximately six months.

V gave up 5 bases and J gave up 13 bases, with 18 bases separating them. Per germline, CDR1 SGHTA and CDR2 FQGNSA. The CDR3 extends over 13 amino acids. Ophthalmopathy patients had Clinical Activity Score at least 3, NOSPECS grade at least 4, duration under 3 months. Exclusions: uncontrolled infection, other autoimmune disease, pregnancy, lactation. This clonotype has more than one count but fewer than ten. What it binds is unknown. Researchers took RNA transcripts and amplified the TCR beta CDR3 regions from them. With the HTBI primer set, the TCR CDR3 went through a first round of RT-PCR. TCRdb redid the calling of the multiplex PCR reads with MiXCR, one entry per CDR3 protein. The sample contains 500,000 to 550,000 distinct CDR3 sequences, just under 20% of which appear only once.

Sequencing was carried out using blood. The V call is TRBV7-2, the J call TRBJ2-1; D uncertain. This receptor was obtained from a man aged 40-55 years with Graves' ophthalmopathy. Here the CDR3 reads CASSPFLPPFQFF. The CDR3 nucleotides read TGTGCCAGCAGCCCCTTCCTCCCACCGTTTCAGTTCTTC.